This is a list of T cell receptor beta chains from one sample in a study of blood T cell repertoires in COVID-19. Method: immunoSEQ multiplex PCR; TCRdb's copy keeps in-frame clones and lacks some. This sample has about 99,000 clones; 82% occur once, and the top ten carry about 5%. Sequencing input: peripheral blood. These receptors all come from a man between 60 and 75 years old with acute or convalescent COVID-19. Each CDR3 is given with its conserved first and last residue. The order of the fields is V gene, clone size, D gene, J gene, CDR3 protein, CDR3 DNA. The D gene is left open where the match is weak. Some rows have no size entry. The others give once, few or many, or a class for an expanded clone.

TRBV4-2	-	TRBD1	TRBJ1-1	CASSSQGTGSGGGASTEAFF	TGTGCCAGCAGCTCGCAAGGGACAGGGAGCGGTGGAGGTGCAAGCACTGAAGCTTTCTTT
TRBV11-3	-	-	TRBJ2-3	CASSLVQGPDTQYF	TGTGCCAGCAGCCTGGTTCAGGGCCCAGATACGCAGTATTTT
TRBV6-5	-	-	TRBJ1-3	CASSYSSGTGNTIYF	TGTGCCAGCAGTTACTCCTCGGGAACTGGAAACACCATATATTTT
TRBV6-5	few	TRBD1	TRBJ1-1	CASSPGQGSTEAFF	TGTGCCAGCAGCCCAGGACAGGGAAGCACTGAAGCTTTCTTT
TRBV11-3	-	-	TRBJ1-2	CASSLGTADYGYTF	TGTGCCAGCAGCTTAGGCACAGCGGACTATGGCTACACCTTC
TRBV4-1	once	TRBD1	TRBJ1-4	CASRDRGIGEKLFF	TGCGCCAGCAGAGACAGGGGAATAGGTGAAAAACTGTTTTTT
TRBV28	-	TRBD1	TRBJ1-3	CASSLSPGGMNTIYF	TGTGCCAGCAGTTTATCCCCAGGGGGTATGAACACCATATATTTT
TRBV19	-	-	TRBJ2-2	CASSNRQAGELFF	TGTGCCAGTAGTAACCGACAAGCCGGGGAGCTGTTTTTT
TRBV28	-	-	TRBJ2-3	CASSAVGTQYF	TGTGCCAGCAGTGCCGTCGGGACGCAGTATTTT
TRBV3-1/TRBV3-2	-	-	TRBJ2-5	CASSQVEPRQETQYF	TGTGCCAGCAGCCAAGTTGAACCCCGGCAAGAGACCCAGTACTTC
TRBV28	-	-	TRBJ1-1	CASSRQVTEAFF	TGTGCCAGCAGTCGACAAGTCACTGAAGCTTTCTTT
TRBV5-6	-	-	TRBJ2-5	CASSWRGGETQYF	TGTGCCAGCAGCTGGAGAGGGGGAGAGACCCAGTACTTC
TRBV18	once	TRBD2	TRBJ2-7	CASSPFTGTSGVAEQYF	TGTGCCAGCTCACCATTTACCGGGACTAGCGGGGTAGCCGAGCAGTACTTC
TRBV3-1/TRBV3-2	-	TRBD1	TRBJ1-1	CASSQAGQGNEAFF	TGTGCCAGCAGCCAAGCGGGACAGGGAAATGAAGCTTTCTTT
TRBV6-1	-	TRBD2	TRBJ2-1	CASSELAGVYEQFF	TGTGCCAGCAGTGAACTAGCGGGTGTGTATGAGCAGTTCTTC
TRBV2	medium-sized	-	TRBJ2-1	CASTGQDRTYNEQFF	TGTGCCAGCACGGGTCAGGACAGAACTTACAATGAGCAGTTCTTC
TRBV7-9	-	-	TRBJ2-3	CASSLGGGGGDTQYF	TGTGCCAGCAGCTTAGGTGGGGGAGGGGGAGATACGCAGTATTTT
TRBV6-2/TRBV6-3	-	TRBD1	TRBJ1-5	CASSYSGGAGQPQHF	TGTGCCAGCAGTTACTCAGGGGGCGCAGGGCAGCCCCAGCATTTT
TRBV9	few	-	TRBJ1-2	CASSASGHNYGYTF	TGTGCCAGCAGCGCCTCGGGACACAACTATGGCTACACCTTC
TRBV4-3	-	-	TRBJ1-6	CASSQEPGNSPLHF	TGCGCCAGCAGCCAAGAGCCAGGTAATTCACCCCTCCACTTT
TRBV25-1	-	TRBD2	TRBJ2-7	CASNEGGEWSYEQYF	TGTGCCAGCAACGAGGGAGGGGAATGGTCCTACGAGCAGTACTTC
TRBV7-2	-	-	TRBJ1-2	CASSPWDTGSDYGYTF	TGTGCCAGCAGCCCTTGGGACACGGGGTCTGACTATGGCTACACCTTC
TRBV27	once	-	TRBJ1-4	CASSSPGSHEKLFF	TGTGCCAGCAGTTCGCCCGGGAGCCATGAAAAACTGTTTTTT
TRBV12-3/TRBV12-4	once	-	TRBJ2-5	CASSPGGETQYF	TGTGCCAGCAGCCCAGGAGGTGAGACCCAGTACTTC
TRBV4-1	-	-	TRBJ1-1	CASSQDQAGDLDTEAFF	TGCGCCAGCAGCCAAGATCAGGCAGGGGATTTGGACACTGAAGCTTTCTTT
TRBV7-9	-	-	TRBJ2-3	CASSFSHTDTQYF	TGTGCCAGCAGCTTTTCCCACACAGATACGCAGTATTTT
TRBV7-3	-	TRBD1	TRBJ1-1	CASSSGPGTGLNTEAFF	TGTGCCAGCAGCTCGGGTCCCGGGACAGGTCTGAACACTGAAGCTTTCTTT
TRBV28	-	TRBD1	TRBJ2-2	CASSARPGQGVTGELFF	TGTGCCAGCAGTGCAAGACCGGGACAGGGGGTCACCGGGGAGCTGTTTTTT
TRBV2	-	TRBD2	TRBJ2-5	CASKSGEGLGETQYF	TGTGCCAGCAAATCGGGGGAGGGTTTGGGCGAGACCCAGTACTTC
TRBV5-1	-	-	TRBJ1-5	CASSLEGHQPQHF	TGCGCCAGCAGCTTGGAGGGGCATCAGCCCCAGCATTTT
TRBV5-5	few	TRBD1	TRBJ1-6	CASSLSGQGTSPLHF	TGTGCCAGCAGCTTGTCAGGACAGGGTACTTCACCCCTCCACTTT
TRBV4-2	-	-	TRBJ1-1	CASSQAQGPTSEAFF	TGTGCCAGCAGCCAAGCCCAGGGTCCAACAAGTGAAGCTTTCTTT
TRBV3-1/TRBV3-2	-	TRBD1	TRBJ2-1	CASSQSGQGGVQFF	TGTGCCAGCAGCCAATCCGGACAGGGTGGGGTGCAGTTCTTC
TRBV28	-	TRBD1	TRBJ2-7	CASNPTGTGHSEQYF	TGTGCCAGTAACCCAACAGGGACAGGGCACTCCGAGCAGTACTTC
TRBV25-1	-	-	TRBJ1-5	CASSDRHNQPQHF	TGTGCCAGCAGTGACAGGCACAATCAGCCCCAGCATTTT
TRBV18	-	TRBD2	TRBJ2-3	CASSPTSGVPGSAQYF	TGTGCCAGCTCACCCACTAGCGGGGTTCCGGGGAGTGCGCAGTATTTT
TRBV7-3	-	TRBD2	TRBJ2-3	CASSLIPGLASDTQYF	TGTGCCAGCAGCTTAATCCCAGGACTAGCTTCAGATACGCAGTATTTT
TRBV19	-	-	TRBJ1-5	CASSQTGYNQPQHF	TGTGCCAGTAGCCAGACAGGATATAATCAGCCCCAGCATTTT
TRBV10-3	-	-	TRBJ1-1	CAISENRLNTEAFF	TGTGCCATCAGTGAAAACAGATTGAACACTGAAGCTTTCTTT
TRBV7-6	-	-	TRBJ1-1	CASSLQGDEAFF	TGTGCCAGCAGCTTACAGGGCGACGAAGCTTTCTTT
TRBV28	-	-	TRBJ1-5	CASRRGVYLQPQHF	TGTGCCAGCCGCCGGGGGGTTTATCTTCAGCCCCAGCATTTT
TRBV6-2/TRBV6-3	few	TRBD1	TRBJ1-2	CASSDRGYGGYTF	TGTGCCAGCAGTGACAGGGGCTACGGCGGCTACACCTTC
TRBV3-1/TRBV3-2	-	TRBD2	TRBJ2-7	CASSQASNSGRCSYEQYF	TGTGCCAGCAGCCAAGCGTCCAATAGCGGGAGATGTTCCTACGAGCAGTACTTC
TRBV14	few	TRBD1	TRBJ1-1	CASSSDRGFDKNTEAFF	TGTGCCAGCAGTTCCGACAGGGGGTTTGATAAGAACACTGAAGCTTTCTTT
TRBV28	-	TRBD1	TRBJ1-2	CASRSWTGNYYGYTF	TGTGCCAGCAGATCTTGGACAGGGAATTACTATGGCTACACCTTC
TRBV11-2	-	-	TRBJ2-3	CASSSGNPRTDTQYF	TGTGCCAGCAGCTCAGGGAATCCACGCACAGATACGCAGTATTTT
TRBV3-1/TRBV3-2	-	TRBD1	TRBJ1-1	CASSQDKGAAFF	TGTGCCAGCAGCCAAGATAAGGGGGCCGCTTTCTTT
TRBV6-5	-	TRBD1	TRBJ1-5	CASRPGTGYQPQHF	TGTGCCAGCAGACCTGGGACAGGGTACCAGCCCCAGCATTTT
TRBV6-2/TRBV6-3	many	-	TRBJ1-2	CASSYFRENYGYTF	TGTGCCAGCAGTTACTTTCGGGAAAACTATGGCTACACCTTC
TRBV7-8	-	-	TRBJ2-1	CASSLVGGTTYNEQFF	TGTGCCAGCAGCTTAGTAGGAGGGACCACCTACAATGAGCAGTTCTTC
TRBV28	-	TRBD1	TRBJ2-7	CASSLGTGRGYEQYF	TGTGCCAGCAGTTTAGGGACAGGGCGAGGCTACGAGCAGTACTTC
TRBV28	-	-	TRBJ2-1	CASSPWGEWGRSEQFF	TGTGCCAGCAGCCCGTGGGGGGAGTGGGGACGAAGTGAGCAGTTCTTC
TRBV4-3	-	TRBD2	TRBJ2-7	CASSQDQAAGGYEQYF	TGCGCCAGCAGCCAAGATCAGGCAGCGGGAGGCTACGAGCAGTACTTC
TRBV4-1	-	-	TRBJ2-7	CASSQLGLTAYEQYF	TGCGCCAGCAGCCAGTTGGGACTCACAGCCTACGAGCAGTACTTC
TRBV24-1	-	-	TRBJ2-2	CATSVSRGAAGELFF	TGTGCCACCAGTGTTAGCAGGGGAGCGGCCGGGGAGCTGTTTTTT
TRBV28	-	TRBD1	TRBJ1-5	CASRQQGGNQPQHF	TGTGCCAGCAGGCAACAGGGGGGGAATCAGCCCCAGCATTTT
TRBV15	-	-	TRBJ2-2	CATGGANTGELFF	TGTGCCACCGGCGGGGCGAACACCGGGGAGCTGTTTTTT